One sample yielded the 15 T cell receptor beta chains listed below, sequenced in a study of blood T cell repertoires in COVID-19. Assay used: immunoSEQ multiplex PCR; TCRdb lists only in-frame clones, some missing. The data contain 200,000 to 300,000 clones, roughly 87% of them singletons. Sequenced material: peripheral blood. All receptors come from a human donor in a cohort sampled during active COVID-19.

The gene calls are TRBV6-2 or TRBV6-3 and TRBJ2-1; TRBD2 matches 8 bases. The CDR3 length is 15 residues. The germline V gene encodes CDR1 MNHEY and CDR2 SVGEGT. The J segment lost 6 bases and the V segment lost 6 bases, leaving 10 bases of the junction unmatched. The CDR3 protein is CASSLAGPRGNEQFF. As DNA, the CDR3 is TGTGCCAGCAGCCTAGCGGGCCCCAGGGGCAATGAGCAGTTCTTC.

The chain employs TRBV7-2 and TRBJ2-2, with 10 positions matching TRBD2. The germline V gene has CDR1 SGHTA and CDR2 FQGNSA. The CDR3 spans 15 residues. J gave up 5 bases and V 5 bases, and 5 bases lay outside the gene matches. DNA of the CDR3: TGTGCCAGCAGCCCCGAGGGACTAGCGACCGGGGAGCTGTTTTTT. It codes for CASSPEGLATGELFF.

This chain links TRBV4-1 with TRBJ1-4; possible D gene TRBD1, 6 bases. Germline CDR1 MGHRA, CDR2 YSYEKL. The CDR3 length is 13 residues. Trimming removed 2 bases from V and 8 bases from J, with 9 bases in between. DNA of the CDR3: TGCGCCAGCAGCCAAACCAGGGGCGAAAAACTGTTTTTT. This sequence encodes CASSQTRGEKLFF.

The chain's CDR3 is CASSEEFAGGPNEQFF. CDR3 coding DNA: TGTGCCAGCAGTGAGGAGTTTGCGGGAGGGCCCAATGAGCAGTTCTTC. The V gene is TRBV2, the J gene TRBJ2-1; 9 nucleotides line up with TRBD2. The J segment lost 6 bases and the V segment lost 3 bases, leaving 9 bases of the junction unmatched. The CDR3 has 16 residues. In germline, CDR1 is SNHLY, CDR2 FYNNEI.

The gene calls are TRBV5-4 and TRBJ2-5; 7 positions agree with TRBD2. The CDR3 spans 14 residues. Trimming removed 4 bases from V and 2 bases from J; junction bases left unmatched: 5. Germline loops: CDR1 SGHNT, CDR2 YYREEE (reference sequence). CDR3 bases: TGTGCCAGCAGCACCCCGGGACTACAAGAGACCCAGTACTTC. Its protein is CASSTPGLQETQYF.

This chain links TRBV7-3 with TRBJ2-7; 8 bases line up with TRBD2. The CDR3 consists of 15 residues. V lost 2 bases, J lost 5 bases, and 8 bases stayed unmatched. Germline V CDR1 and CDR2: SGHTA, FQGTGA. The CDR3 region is CASSLEAGDSDEQYF. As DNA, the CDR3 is TGTGCCAGCAGCTTAGAAGCGGGAGACAGCGACGAGCAGTACTTC.

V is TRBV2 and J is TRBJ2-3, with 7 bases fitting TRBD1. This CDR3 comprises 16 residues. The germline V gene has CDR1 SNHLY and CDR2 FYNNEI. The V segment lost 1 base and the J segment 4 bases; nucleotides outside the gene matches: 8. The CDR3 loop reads CASSEVGGLRADTQYF. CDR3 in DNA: TGTGCCAGCAGTGAAGTAGGGGGCCTGAGGGCAGATACGCAGTATTTT. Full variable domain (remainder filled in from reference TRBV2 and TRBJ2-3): EPEVTQTPSHQVTQMGQEVILRCVPISNHLYFYWYRQILGQKVEFLVSFYNNEISEKSEIFDDQFSVERPDGSNFTLKIRSTKLEDSAMYFCASSEVGGLRADTQYFGPGTRLTVL.

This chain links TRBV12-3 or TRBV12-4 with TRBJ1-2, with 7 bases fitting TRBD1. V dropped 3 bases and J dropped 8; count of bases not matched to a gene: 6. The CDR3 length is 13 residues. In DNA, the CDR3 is TGTGCCAGCAGTTTCCAGGGGGTGGGCGGCTACACCTTC. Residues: CASSFQGVGGYTF.

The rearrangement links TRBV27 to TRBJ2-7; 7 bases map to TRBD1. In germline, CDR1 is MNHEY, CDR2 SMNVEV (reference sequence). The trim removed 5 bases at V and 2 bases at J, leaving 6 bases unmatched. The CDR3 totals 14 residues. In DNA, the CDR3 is TGTGCCAGCAGTAAGCAGGGGGTTCCCTACGAGCAGTACTTC. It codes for CASSKQGVPYEQYF.

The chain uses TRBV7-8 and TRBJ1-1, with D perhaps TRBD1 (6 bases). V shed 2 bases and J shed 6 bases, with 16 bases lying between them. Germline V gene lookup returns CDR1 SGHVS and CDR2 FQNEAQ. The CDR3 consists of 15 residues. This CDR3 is CASSLQSRTVAEAFF. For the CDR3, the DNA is TGTGCCAGCAGCTTACAATCCAGGACAGTCGCTGAAGCTTTCTTT.

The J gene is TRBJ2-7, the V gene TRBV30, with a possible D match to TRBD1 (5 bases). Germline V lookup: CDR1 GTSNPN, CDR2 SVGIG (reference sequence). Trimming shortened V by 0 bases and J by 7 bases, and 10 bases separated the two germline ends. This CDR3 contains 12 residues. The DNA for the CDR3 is TGTGCCTGGAGTGTCCGCCCAGGGGAGCAGTACTTC. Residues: CAWSVRPGEQYF. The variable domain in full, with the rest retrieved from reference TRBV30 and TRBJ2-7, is SQTIHQWPATLVQPVGSPLSLECTVEGTSNPNLYWYRQAAGRGLQLLFYSVGIGQISSEVPQNLSASRPQDRQFILSSKKLLLSDSGFYLCAWSVRPGEQYFGPGTRLTVT.

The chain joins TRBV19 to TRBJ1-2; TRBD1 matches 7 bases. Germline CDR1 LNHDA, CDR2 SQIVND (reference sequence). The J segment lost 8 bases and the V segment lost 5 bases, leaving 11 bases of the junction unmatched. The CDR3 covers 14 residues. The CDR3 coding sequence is TGTGCCAGTAGTCAAAGACAGGGCGCCGACGGCTACACCTTC. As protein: CASSQRQGADGYTF.

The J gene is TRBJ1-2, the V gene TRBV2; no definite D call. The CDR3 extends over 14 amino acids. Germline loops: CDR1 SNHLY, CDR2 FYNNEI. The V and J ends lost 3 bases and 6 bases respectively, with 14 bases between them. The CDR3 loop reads CASSDGRVGDGYTF. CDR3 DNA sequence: TGTGCCAGCAGTGATGGGAGGGTTGGGGATGGCTACACCTTC.

The CDR3 DNA reads TGTGCCAGCAGTGCGGACAGCCGCTCTGGGGCCAACGTCCTGACTTTC. This encodes CASSADSRSGANVLTF. The rearrangement joins TRBV6-1 to TRBJ2-6, with D maybe TRBD1 (6 bases). Trimming took 4 bases from V and 0 from J, leaving 10 bases between them. The CDR3 covers 16 residues. Germline V gene data show CDR1 as MNHNS and CDR2 as SASEGT.

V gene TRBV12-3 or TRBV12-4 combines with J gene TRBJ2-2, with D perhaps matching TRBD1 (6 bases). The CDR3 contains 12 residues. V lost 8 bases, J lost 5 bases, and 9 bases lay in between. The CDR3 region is CASGRGTGELFF. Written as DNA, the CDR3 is TGTGCCAGCGGCAGGGGAACCGGGGAGCTGTTTTTT.